This T cell receptor beta chain was retrieved from a study of blood T cell repertoires in COVID-19. Per the original data handling: Quantification of nucleated cells was approximated via reference gene primer amplification. Data came from immunoSEQ multiplex PCR; TCRdb stores just in-frame clones and leaves some out. V, J and clone size reflect that table, while D and trimming were determined from the DNA. The sample consists of 100,000 or so clones, about nine tenths of them appearing once. CDR3 size: 13 residues. Germline V gene sequence: CDR1 SGHTA, CDR2 FQGNSA. Between the trimmed V and J ends, which lost 1 base and 6 bases, there was a span of 7 bases.

The sequenced sample was peripheral blood. This receptor was identified in a man between 60 and 75 years old with acute or convalescent COVID-19. J is TRBJ1-5 and V is TRBV7-2; possibly TRBD1 for D (5 bases). CDR3: CASSLGGGQPQHF. CDR3 in DNA: TGTGCCAGCAGCTTAGGGGGCGGTCAGCCCCAGCATTTT. Drawing the rest from reference TRBV7-2 and TRBJ1-5, the complete variable domain is GAGVSQSPSNKVTEKGKDVELRCDPISGHTALYWYRQSLGQGLEFLIYFQGNSAPDKSGLPSDRFSAERTGGSVSTLTIQRTQQEDSAVYLCASSLGGGQPQHFGDGTRLSIL.